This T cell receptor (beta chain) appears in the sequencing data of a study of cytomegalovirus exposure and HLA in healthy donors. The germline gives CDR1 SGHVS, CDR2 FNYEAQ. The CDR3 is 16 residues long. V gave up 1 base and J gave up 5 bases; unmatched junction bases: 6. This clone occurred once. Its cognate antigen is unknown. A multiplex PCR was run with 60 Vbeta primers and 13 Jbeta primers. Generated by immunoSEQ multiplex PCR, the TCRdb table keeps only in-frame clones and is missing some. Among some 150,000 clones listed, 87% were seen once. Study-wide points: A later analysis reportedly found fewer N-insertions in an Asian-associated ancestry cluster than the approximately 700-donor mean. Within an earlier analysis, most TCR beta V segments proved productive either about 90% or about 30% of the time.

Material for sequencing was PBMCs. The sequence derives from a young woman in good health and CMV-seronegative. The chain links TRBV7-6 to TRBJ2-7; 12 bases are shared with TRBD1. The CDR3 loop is CASSLGPGTGGDEQYF. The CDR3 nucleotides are TGTGCCAGCAGCTTAGGACCCGGGACAGGGGGCGACGAGCAGTACTTC.